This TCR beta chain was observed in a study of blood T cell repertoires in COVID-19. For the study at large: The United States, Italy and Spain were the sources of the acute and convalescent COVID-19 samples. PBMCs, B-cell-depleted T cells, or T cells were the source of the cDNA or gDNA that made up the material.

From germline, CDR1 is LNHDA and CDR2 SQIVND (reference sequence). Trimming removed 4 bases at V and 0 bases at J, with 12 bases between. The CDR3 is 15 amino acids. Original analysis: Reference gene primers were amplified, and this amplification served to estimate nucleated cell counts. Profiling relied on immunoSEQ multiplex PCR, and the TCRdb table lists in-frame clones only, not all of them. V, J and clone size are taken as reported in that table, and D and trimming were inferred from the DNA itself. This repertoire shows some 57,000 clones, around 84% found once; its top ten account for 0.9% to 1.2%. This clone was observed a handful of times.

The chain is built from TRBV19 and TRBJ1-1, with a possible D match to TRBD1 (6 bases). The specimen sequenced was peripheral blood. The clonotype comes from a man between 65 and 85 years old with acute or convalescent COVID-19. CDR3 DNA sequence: TGTGCCAGTAGTAGAGACAGGACAATGAACACTGAAGCTTTCTTT. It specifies CASSRDRTMNTEAFF. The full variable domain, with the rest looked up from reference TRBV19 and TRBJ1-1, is DGGITQSPKYLFRKEGQNVTLSCEQNLNHDAMYWYRQDPGQGLRLIYYSQIVNDFQKGDIAEGYSVSREKKESFPLTVTSAQKNPTAFYLCASSRDRTMNTEAFFGQGTRLTVV.